These T cell receptor beta chains were read from a single sample in a study of T cell responses to AZD1222 COVID-19 vaccine. Sequenced by immunoSEQ multiplex PCR; TCRdb stores in-frame clones only, minus some. The sample comprises about 170,000 clones, about nine tenths of which are singletons, and 2.6% rests with the top ten. Sequences were derived from peripheral blood, sampled on day 0 of AZD1222 vaccination. These receptor sequences come from an adult in good health. CDR3s include the opening cysteine and the closing phenylalanine or tryptophan. A D gene is named only where the DNA matches it firmly. Only some rows state a clone size, as once, few, many or a class for expanded clones.

TRBJ2-7 | TRBD2 | - | TRBV4-1 | CASSPGWTSSYEQYF | TGCGCCAGCAGCCCGGGATGGACTAGCTCCTACGAGCAGTACTTC
TRBJ2-7 | - | - | TRBV5-1 | CASSFAGPAYEQYF | TGCGCCAGCAGCTTCGCGGGACCCGCCTACGAGCAGTACTTC
TRBJ2-1 | - | - | TRBV30 | CAWSVSHNEQFF | TGTGCCTGGAGTGTATCCCACAATGAGCAGTTCTTC
TRBJ1-2 | TRBD1 | - | TRBV3-1/TRBV3-2 | CASSLSGQGARGYGYTF | TGTGCCAGCAGCCTTTCGGGACAGGGGGCGCGCGGCTATGGCTACACCTTC
TRBJ1-2 | TRBD1 | - | TRBV14 | CASSQIGQEEYGYTF | TGTGCCAGCAGCCAGATCGGACAGGAGGAATATGGCTACACCTTC
TRBJ2-5 | TRBD2 | - | TRBV4-2 | CASSQDLRGVTSGKYF | TGTGCCAGCAGCCAAGATTTGCGTGGGGTGACTAGCGGAAAGTACTTC
TRBJ1-2 | TRBD1 | - | TRBV19 | CASSGGGQGSGYTF | TGTGCCAGTAGTGGAGGGGGACAGGGGAGTGGCTACACCTTC
TRBJ2-7 | TRBD2 | - | TRBV7-9 | CASSTPGLAPYEQYF | TGTGCCAGCAGCACCCCGGGACTAGCACCCTACGAGCAGTACTTC
TRBJ2-7 | TRBD1 | - | TRBV29-1 | CSVWGQERYEQYF | TGCAGCGTTTGGGGACAGGAAAGGTACGAGCAGTACTTC
TRBJ2-7 | TRBD2 | - | TRBV4-1 | CASSQDPGLAGQEQYF | TGCGCCAGCAGCCAAGATCCGGGACTAGCGGGACAGGAGCAGTACTTC
TRBJ2-7 | - | few | TRBV5-1 | CASSLGVARMYEQYF | TGCGCCAGCAGCTTGGGTGTGGCACGAATGTACGAGCAGTACTTC
TRBJ2-3 | TRBD1 | - | TRBV4-2 | CASSQQGAVTDTQYF | TGTGCCAGCAGCCAGCAGGGGGCAGTCACAGATACGCAGTATTTT
TRBJ1-5 | - | - | TRBV21-1 | CASSKGGCDQPQHF | TGTGCCAGCAGCAAAGGGGGGTGCGATCAGCCCCAGCATTTT
TRBJ2-2 | TRBD1 | - | TRBV2 | CASSVSPGQGTGELFF | TGTGCCAGCAGTGTATCCCCGGGACAGGGGACCGGGGAGCTGTTTTTT
TRBJ2-1 | TRBD2 | - | TRBV19 | CASRGAGAINEQFF | TGTGCCAGTAGAGGAGCGGGAGCCATCAATGAGCAGTTCTTC
TRBJ1-2 | - | once | TRBV2 | CASRETVNYGYTF | TGTGCCAGCAGGGAGACGGTGAACTATGGCTACACCTTC
TRBJ1-4 | TRBD1 | - | TRBV29-1 | CSAQTGANEKLFF | TGCAGCGCCCAGACAGGGGCTAATGAAAAACTGTTTTTT